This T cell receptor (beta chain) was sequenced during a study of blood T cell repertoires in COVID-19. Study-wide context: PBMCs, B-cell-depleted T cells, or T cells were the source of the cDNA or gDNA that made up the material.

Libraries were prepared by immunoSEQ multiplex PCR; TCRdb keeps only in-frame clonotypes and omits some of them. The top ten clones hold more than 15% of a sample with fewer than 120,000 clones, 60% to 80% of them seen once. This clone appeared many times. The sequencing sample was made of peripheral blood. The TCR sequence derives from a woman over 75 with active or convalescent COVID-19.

The CDR3 is CAWNLAGDTQYF. For the CDR3, the DNA is TGTGCCTGGAATCTAGCGGGAGATACGCAGTATTTT. This chain connects TRBV30 to TRBJ2-3, with 8 bases lining up with TRBD2. The germline CDR1 and CDR2 sequences are GTSNPN and SVGIG (reference sequence). This CDR3 spans 12 amino acids. V shed 4 bases and J 5 bases; nucleotides not matched to a gene: 2.